What follows are 27 T cell receptor beta chains derived from one specimen sequenced in a study of cytomegalovirus exposure and HLA in healthy donors. PCR used 60 Vbeta primers and 13 Jbeta primers. Libraries were prepared by immunoSEQ multiplex PCR; TCRdb keeps only in-frame clonotypes and omits some of them. The sample comprises about 160,000 clones, under 90% of which are singletons, and around 4.5% rests with the top ten. Source material: PBMCs. The source of these receptors is a man aged 25 to 40 in good health and CMV-seronegative.

This sequence joins TRBV5-8 and TRBJ1-1; TRBD1 aligns across 10 bases. The V and J ends lost 0 bases and 7 bases, in that order; junction bases with no gene match: 3. Per the germline V gene, CDR1 is SGHTS and CDR2 is YDEGEE. The CDR3 loop spans 14 amino acids. In DNA, the CDR3 is TGTGCCAGCAGCTTGGGGACAGGGGGGAATGAAGCTTTCTTT. It yields the protein CASSLGTGGNEAFF.

This chain uses TRBV6-5 with TRBJ1-1, with D possibly matching TRBD1 (5 bases). V shed 5 bases and J shed 8 bases, with 9 bases lying between them. This CDR3 contains 11 residues. Germline lookup yields CDR1 MNHEY and CDR2 SVGAGI. CDR3 in DNA: TGTGCCAGCAGTAAGGGGATGGAAGCTTTCTTT. The encoded protein is CASSKGMEAFF.

V is TRBV7-9 and J is TRBJ2-2; 7 nucleotides align to TRBD2. Germline V gives CDR1 SEHNR, CDR2 FQNEAQ (reference sequence). The CDR3 extends over 16 amino acids. The ends lost 8 bases at V and 5 bases at J; junction bases unmatched: 14. DNA for the CDR3: TGTGCCAGCCATTCGGGAGTCGCGGGGGAGACCGGGGAGCTGTTTTTT. This codes for CASHSGVAGETGELFF.

This clone was found a few times. The chain carries TRBV14 and TRBJ2-7; 10 bases line up with TRBD1. There are 15 residues in the CDR3. Germline-derived CDR1 and CDR2 are SGHDN and FVKESK. Losses at the gene ends were 4 bases for V and 2 bases for J; bases not matched to a gene: 5. The CDR3 bases are TGTGCCAGCAGCCCGCCCGGACAGGGGGCCTACGAGCAGTACTTC. This gives the protein CASSPPGQGAYEQYF.

V and J are TRBV19 and TRBJ2-7, with D hard to call. From germline, CDR1 is LNHDA and CDR2 SQIVND (reference sequence). Trimming cost V 6 bases and J 0 bases, with 9 bases left between them. This CDR3 has 13 amino acids. The CDR3 nucleotides read TGTGCCAGTAGCACCGAGAACTCCTACGAGCAGTACTTC. Its protein is CASSTENSYEQYF. The complete variable domain, with remaining parts taken from reference TRBV19 and TRBJ2-7, reads DGGITQSPKYLFRKEGQNVTLSCEQNLNHDAMYWYRQDPGQGLRLIYYSQIVNDFQKGDIAEGYSVSREKKESFPLTVTSAQKNPTAFYLCASSTENSYEQYFGPGTRLTVT.

This chain joins TRBV5-1 and TRBJ2-1; tentative D call: TRBD2 (5 bases). This CDR3 is 15 amino acids long. Germline CDR1 is SGHRS and CDR2 is YFSETQ. With 3 bases removed from V and 0 bases from J, the gap between germline ends came to 10 bases. CDR3 residues: CASSSQRNSYNEQFF. DNA of the CDR3: TGCGCCAGCAGCTCCCAGCGGAACTCCTACAATGAGCAGTTCTTC. The full variable domain, in which reference TRBV5-1 and TRBJ2-1 provide the parts outside the CDR3, is KAGVTQTPRYLIKTRGQQVTLSCSPISGHRSVSWYQQTPGQGLQFLFEYFSETQRNKGNFPGRFSGRQFSNSRSEMNVSTLELGDSALYLCASSSQRNSYNEQFFGPGTRLTVL.

J is TRBJ1-3 and V is TRBV4-3; D is possibly TRBD1 (6 bases). Trimming shortened V by 1 base and J by 4 bases, and 11 bases separated the two germline ends. The CDR3 consists of 15 residues. The germline V gene encodes CDR1 LGHNA and CDR2 YSLEER. In DNA form, the CDR3 reads TGCGCCAGCAGCCAAGGAGCAGGGGTAGGAAACACCATATATTTT. This translates into CASSQGAGVGNTIYF.

This chain joins TRBV11-2 and TRBJ2-7; D is possibly TRBD2 (5 bases). The CDR3 is 16 residues long. V lost 5 bases and J lost 0, with 17 bases in between. CDR1 is SGHAT and CDR2 is FQNNGV in the germline V gene. The CDR3 DNA reads as TGTGCCAGCAGCCGAGACCTAGCTTGGGGCTCCTACGAGCAGTACTTC. This translates into CASSRDLAWGSYEQYF.

This chain links TRBV6-1 with TRBJ1-5, with 8 bases aligning to TRBD1. Germline CDR1 MNHNS, CDR2 SASEGT. The CDR3 totals 12 residues. Trimming took 8 bases from V and 6 from J; bases not matched to a gene: 3. CDR3 DNA: TGTGCCAGCTGGACAGGGATTCAGCCCCAGCATTTT. Protein sequence: CASWTGIQPQHF.

DNA for the CDR3: TGTGCCAGCAGTTTTCTAAGGAGCTCCTACGAGCAGTACTTC. Translating gives CASSFLRSSYEQYF. The chain joins TRBV27 to TRBJ2-7; no clear D gene. The CDR3 consists of 14 residues. Trimming cost V 3 bases and J 0 bases, with 9 bases left between them. The germline gives CDR1 MNHEY, CDR2 SMNVEV (reference sequence).

The genes are TRBV28 and TRBJ1-2; D remains unclear. Trimming cost V 9 bases and J 8 bases, with 22 bases left between them. This CDR3 region has 14 residues. From germline, CDR1 is MDHEN and CDR2 SYDVKM. As DNA, the CDR3 is TGTGCCAGTCGGGAAGGGCAAGAACGGAGGGGCTACACCTTC. This sequence encodes CASREGQERRGYTF.

This clone has only one observation. This chain connects TRBV19 to TRBJ1-3; TRBD1 matches at 8 bases. V gave up 3 bases and J gave up 0 bases; unmatched junction bases: 7. The CDR3 has 17 amino acids. Germline CDR1 reads LNHDA; CDR2 reads SQIVND (reference sequence). The CDR3 bases are TGTGCCAGTAGTATCCCTGGGGGACAGGCCTCTGGAAACACCATATATTTT. Its translation is CASSIPGGQASGNTIYF.

This chain joins TRBV2 and TRBJ2-5, with 9 bases matching TRBD1. The CDR3 covers 14 residues. The J segment lost 3 bases and the V segment lost 6 bases, leaving 5 bases of the junction unmatched. CDR1 is SNHLY, CDR2 FYNNEI, per germline. The CDR3 DNA is TGTGCCAGCAGCCCGGACAGGGGCAAAGAGACCCAGTACTTC. Encoded protein: CASSPDRGKETQYF.

A single count supports this clone. The V and J genes are TRBV4-3 and TRBJ2-7, with D possibly matching TRBD2 (7 bases). V was trimmed by 0 bases and J by 4 bases, leaving 19 bases between them. Germline V gene lookup returns CDR1 LGHNA and CDR2 YSLEER. This CDR3 spans 17 amino acids. CDR3 bases: TGCGCCAGCAGCCAAGAATGGGGGGGGGCGGCAACTTACGAGCAGTACTTC. It specifies CASSQEWGGAATYEQYF.

This sequence joins TRBV12-5 and TRBJ2-1; TRBD1 might be the D (6 bases). The V end lost 1 base, the J end lost 10 bases, and 17 bases lay between the germline ends. Germline V lookup: CDR1 LGHNT, CDR2 FRNRAP. The CDR3 totals 15 residues. CDR3 residues: CASGLDSSSRGEQFF. CDR3 sequence (DNA): TGTGCTAGTGGTTTGGACAGCTCTTCTAGGGGGGAGCAGTTCTTC. Using reference TRBV12-5 and TRBJ2-1 for the parts outside the CDR3, the full variable domain is DARVTQTPRHKVTEMGQEVTMRCQPILGHNTVFWYRQTMMQGLELLAYFRNRAPLDDSGMPKDRFSAEMPDATLATLKIQPSEPRDSAVYFCASGLDSSSRGEQFFGPGTRLTVL.

The sample holds one count of this clone. The V and J genes are TRBV5-4 and TRBJ1-1; unclear D gene. V was pared by 0 bases and J by 4 bases, with 13 bases between. Germline V gene lookup returns CDR1 SGHNT and CDR2 YYREEE (reference sequence). This CDR3 region has 15 residues. In nucleotides, the CDR3 is TGTGCCAGCAGCTTGGGGGGATACGGGGTCACTGAAGCTTTCTTT. Translation: CASSLGGYGVTEAFF.

V is TRBV7-2 and J is TRBJ1-5, with TRBD1 matching 7 bases. Germline CDR1 and CDR2: SGHTA and FQGNSA. V shed 5 bases, J shed 6 bases, and the junction held 7 bases outside the gene matches. This CDR3 has 14 amino acids. CDR3 nucleotides: TGTGCCAGCAGCCTACAGGGGATTCCTCAGCCCCAGCATTTT. As protein: CASSLQGIPQPQHF.

A few counts support this clone. The chain couples TRBV2 to TRBJ1-6; the match to TRBD1 covers 9 bases. The CDR3 length is 14 residues. Germline V gene sequence: CDR1 SNHLY, CDR2 FYNNEI. Unmatched junction bases numbered 5, after V lost 7 bases and J lost 7 bases. The DNA for the CDR3 is TGTGCCAGCATGGCCGGGACAGGGAATTCACCCCTCCACTTT. It encodes CASMAGTGNSPLHF.

The J gene is TRBJ2-5, the V gene TRBV5-5; 10 bases agree with TRBD1. The CDR3 runs 16 residues. Germline CDR1 SGHKS, CDR2 YYEKEE (reference sequence). Trimming at V came to 2 bases and at J to 1 base, leaving 5 bases not matched to a gene. For the CDR3, the DNA is TGTGCCAGCAGCTTTTGGGACAGGGGACCCCAAGAGACCCAGTACTTC. Amino acids: CASSFWDRGPQETQYF.

The chain employs TRBV19 and TRBJ1-2, with 8 positions matching TRBD1. The CDR3 totals 14 residues. The J segment lost 2 bases and the V segment lost 3 bases, leaving 2 bases of the junction unmatched. Germline V gene sequence: CDR1 LNHDA, CDR2 SQIVND (reference sequence). The chain's CDR3 is CASSIDRGNYGYTF. CDR3 nucleotide sequence: TGTGCCAGTAGTATTGACAGGGGCAACTATGGCTACACCTTC.

The chain combines TRBV5-4 with TRBJ2-3, with D possibly TRBD2 on 5 matching bases. The ends were cut back, 5 bases at V and 2 bases at J, with 12 bases in the middle. This CDR3 has 14 amino acids. Germline CDR1 SGHNT, CDR2 YYREEE (reference sequence). The CDR3 spells CASREKRDTDTQYF. The DNA for the CDR3 is TGTGCCAGCAGGGAGAAGAGGGACACAGATACGCAGTATTTT.

V and J are TRBV5-1 and TRBJ2-1; D might be TRBD2 (7 bases). V lost 4 bases and J 7 bases, leaving 15 bases between the germline ends. This CDR3 is 14 amino acids long. Germline CDR1 is SGHRS and CDR2 is YFSETQ. The CDR3 loop is CASSPEQGGNEQFF. CDR3 DNA: TGCGCCAGCAGCCCGGAACAGGGAGGGAATGAGCAGTTCTTC.

J is TRBJ1-2 and V is TRBV28; D is ambiguous. Germline V gene sequence: CDR1 MDHEN, CDR2 SYDVKM. V was trimmed by 2 bases and J by 1 base, leaving 20 bases between them. The CDR3 has 18 residues. In DNA form, the CDR3 reads TGTGCCAGCAGTTTAGGTGTAGCAACCACGACCAGTAACTATGGCTACACCTTC. Protein product: CASSLGVATTTSNYGYTF.

This clone was counted a single time. V and J are TRBV5-1 and TRBJ1-3; D is unresolved. The V and J ends lost 2 bases and 3 bases respectively, with 9 bases between them. Per germline, CDR1 SGHRS and CDR2 YFSETQ. The CDR3 loop spans 14 amino acids. The CDR3 loop is CASSFVPLGNTIYF. CDR3 sequence (DNA): TGCGCCAGCAGCTTCGTCCCCCTTGGAAACACCATATATTTT.

The chain is built from TRBV18 and TRBJ2-7; D possibly corresponds to TRBD2 (6 bases). Per the germline V gene, CDR1 is KGHSH and CDR2 is LQKENI. The CDR3 length is 14 residues. Trimming pared 2 bases from V and 4 bases from J, leaving 12 bases between. In nucleotides, the CDR3 is TGTGCCAGCTCACCAAGGAGGGCCGCGTACGAGCAGTACTTC. Protein: CASSPRRAAYEQYF.

V is TRBV27 and J is TRBJ2-1, with D uncertain. Germline values: CDR1 MNHEY, CDR2 SMNVEV (reference sequence). The V and J ends lost 7 bases and 5 bases respectively, with 3 bases between them. The CDR3 length is 10 residues. The CDR3 nucleotides read TGTGCCAGCACTGACAATGAGCAGTTCTTC. This codes for CASTDNEQFF.

This rearrangement joins TRBV10-3 to TRBJ2-3, with TRBD2 as a possible D gene (6 bases). Trimming shortened V by 7 bases and J by 2 bases, and 16 bases separated the two germline ends. CDR1 and CDR2 from the germline V gene are ENHRY and SYGVKD. The CDR3 has 15 amino acids. CDR3 bases: TGTGCCATCAAAGGCGGGGTCGTTTCCACAGATACGCAGTATTTT. This encodes CAIKGGVVSTDTQYF.